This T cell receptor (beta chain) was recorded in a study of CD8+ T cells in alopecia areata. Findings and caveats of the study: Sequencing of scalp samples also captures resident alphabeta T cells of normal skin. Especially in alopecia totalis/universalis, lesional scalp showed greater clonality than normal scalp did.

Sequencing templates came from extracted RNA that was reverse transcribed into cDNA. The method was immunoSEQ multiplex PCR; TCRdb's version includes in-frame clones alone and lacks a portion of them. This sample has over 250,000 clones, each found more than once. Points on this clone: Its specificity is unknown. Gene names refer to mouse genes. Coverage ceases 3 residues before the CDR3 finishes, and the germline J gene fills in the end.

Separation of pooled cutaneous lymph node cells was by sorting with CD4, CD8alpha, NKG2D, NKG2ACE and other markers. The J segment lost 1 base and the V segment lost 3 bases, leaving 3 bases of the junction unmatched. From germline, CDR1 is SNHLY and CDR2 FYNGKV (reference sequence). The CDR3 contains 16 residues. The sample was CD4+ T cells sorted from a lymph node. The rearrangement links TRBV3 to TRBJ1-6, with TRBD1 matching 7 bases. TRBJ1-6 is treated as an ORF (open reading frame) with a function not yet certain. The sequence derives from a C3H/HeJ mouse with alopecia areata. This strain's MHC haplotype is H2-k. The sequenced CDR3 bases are TGTGCCAGCAGCTTGGTACAGGGGTCCTATAATTCGCCC. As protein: CASSLVQGSYNSP. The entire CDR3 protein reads CASSLVQGSYNSPLYF.